The 17 T cell receptor beta chains reported below all come from one sample, sequenced in a study of T cell responses to AZD1222 COVID-19 vaccine. Profiled with immunoSEQ multiplex PCR; TCRdb holds only in-frame clones, not every one. The sample lists roughly 120,000 clones, 85% to 90% occurring once. Sequenced here: peripheral blood, sampled on day 0 of AZD1222 vaccination. The receptors shown here come from an adult in good health.

V and J are TRBV7-2 and TRBJ1-1; a possible D gene is TRBD1 (5 bases). In germline, CDR1 is SGHTA, CDR2 FQGNSA. CDR3 length: 15 amino acids. The ends were cut back, 5 bases at V and 1 base at J, with 14 bases in the middle. The CDR3 DNA reads TGTGCCAGCAGCCCAACTGGGACGCAGAACACTGAAGCTTTCTTT. Amino acid sequence: CASSPTGTQNTEAFF.

This clone was observed a few times. This rearrangement joins TRBV7-2 to TRBJ1-3; D perhaps matches TRBD1 (5 bases). Germline loops: CDR1 SGHTA, CDR2 FQGNSA. The CDR3 covers 14 residues. V was shortened by 3 bases and J by 7 bases, with 13 bases between the two germline ends. CDR3 region: CASSLGGPSNTIYF. CDR3 sequence (DNA): TGTGCCAGCAGCTTGGGGGGTCCCTCCAACACCATATATTTT.

J is TRBJ1-3 and V is TRBV27; D might be TRBD1 (6 bases). CDR1 is MNHEY, CDR2 SMNVEV, per germline (reference sequence). Trimming removed 0 bases at V and 4 bases at J, with 13 bases between. CDR3 length: 16 amino acids. The CDR3 DNA is TGTGCCAGCAGTTTATCGGGGGGGCTGGGGGGAAACACCATATATTTT. This codes for CASSLSGGLGGNTIYF.

The J gene is TRBJ1-1, the V gene TRBV6-6, with D possibly matching TRBD1 (6 bases). The CDR3 runs to 15 residues. Trimming removed 6 bases at V and 1 base at J, with 15 bases between. The germline V gene has CDR1 MNHNY and CDR2 SVGAGI (reference sequence). CDR3 residues: CASRSSIGGNTEAFF. The CDR3 DNA reads as TGTGCCAGCAGATCCAGCATAGGGGGGAACACTGAAGCTTTCTTT.

This chain connects TRBV12-3 or TRBV12-4 to TRBJ1-2, with D perhaps matching TRBD1 (5 bases). This CDR3 has 11 residues. V was pared by 3 bases and J by 8 bases, with 7 bases between. The CDR3 loop is CASSLGVGYTF. CDR3 in DNA: TGTGCCAGCAGTTTGGGGGTCGGCTACACCTTC.

This sequence joins TRBV4-2 and TRBJ2-7; no clear D. This CDR3 has 14 amino acids. Trimming pared 0 bases from V and 0 bases from J, leaving 6 bases between. Germline-derived CDR1 and CDR2 are LGHNA and YNFKEQ. This CDR3 is CASSQEAASYEQYF. In DNA, the CDR3 is TGTGCCAGCAGCCAAGAGGCAGCCTCCTACGAGCAGTACTTC.

V is TRBV12-3 or TRBV12-4 and J is TRBJ2-3; D remains unclear. V was clipped by 3 bases and J by 4 bases, with 5 bases between them. The CDR3 totals 12 residues. This CDR3 reads CASSFIPDTQYF. DNA of the CDR3: TGTGCCAGCAGTTTTATACCAGATACGCAGTATTTT.

The table lists this clone with a count of one. The chain employs TRBV9 and TRBJ1-3; D ambiguous. This CDR3 spans 15 amino acids. Germline assignment: CDR1 SGDLS and CDR2 YYNGEE. V shed 0 bases and J shed 4 bases, with 11 bases lying between them. CDR3 in DNA: TGTGCCAGCAGCGTAGCCCCCGGTTCCGGAAACACCATATATTTT. This encodes CASSVAPGSGNTIYF.

This sequence joins TRBV12-5 and TRBJ1-1; tentatively, D is TRBD1 (5 bases). Germline CDR1 and CDR2: LGHNT and FRNRAP. The CDR3 is 12 residues long. Trimming removed 5 bases from V and 6 bases from J, with 10 bases in between. CDR3 residues: CASGRDSAEAFF. The CDR3 DNA reads as TGTGCTAGTGGTCGAGACAGCGCTGAAGCTTTCTTT. The variable domain in full, with the rest retrieved from reference TRBV12-5 and TRBJ1-1, is DARVTQTPRHKVTEMGQEVTMRCQPILGHNTVFWYRQTMMQGLELLAYFRNRAPLDDSGMPKDRFSAEMPDATLATLKIQPSEPRDSAVYFCASGRDSAEAFFGQGTRLTVV.

The chain is built from TRBV27 and TRBJ1-1; D is uncertain. V lost 4 bases, J lost 3 bases, and 6 bases lay in between. CDR1 and CDR2 from the germline V gene are MNHEY and SMNVEV (reference sequence). This CDR3 comprises 12 residues. The CDR3 DNA follows: TGTGCCAGCAGTTCCCGCTACACTGAAGCTTTCTTT. This encodes CASSSRYTEAFF.

The chain is built from TRBV5-1 and TRBJ2-5; a possible D gene is TRBD2 (6 bases). Germline V gene lookup returns CDR1 SGHRS and CDR2 YFSETQ. The V end lost 4 bases, the J end lost 2 bases, and 9 bases lay between the germline ends. The CDR3 extends over 13 amino acids. The CDR3 DNA sequence: TGCGCCAGCAGCAGGGGACTTCAAGAGACCCAGTACTTC. As protein: CASSRGLQETQYF.

The genes are TRBV18 and TRBJ1-2; the D gene is possibly TRBD1 (5 bases). This CDR3 is built from 14 residues. Per germline, CDR1 KGHSH and CDR2 LQKENI. With 3 bases removed from V and 2 bases from J, the gap between germline ends came to 10 bases. The CDR3 here is CASSPGAGNYGYTF. DNA of the CDR3: TGTGCCAGCTCACCTGGGGCAGGGAACTATGGCTACACCTTC. Supplemented by reference TRBV18 and TRBJ1-2, the full variable domain reads NAGVMQNPRHLVRRRGQEARLRCSPMKGHSHVYWYRQLPEEGLKFMVYLQKENIIDESGMPKERFSAEFPKEGPSILRIQQVVRGDSAAYFCASSPGAGNYGYTFGSGTRLTVV.

The chain joins TRBV6-5 to TRBJ1-1; no clear D. The CDR3 totals 14 residues. The germline gives CDR1 MNHEY, CDR2 SVGAGI. The ends were cut back, 2 bases at V and 3 bases at J, with 10 bases in the middle. CDR3 nucleotides: TGTGCCAGCAGTTACCGGGTCCAGGACACTGAAGCTTTCTTT. Residues: CASSYRVQDTEAFF.

This clone was found once. This chain links TRBV5-1 with TRBJ1-1; tentatively, D is TRBD1 (5 bases). CDR3 length: 15 residues. From germline, CDR1 is SGHRS and CDR2 YFSETQ. V was cut by 4 bases and J by 7 bases, with 20 bases left in between. For the CDR3, the DNA is TGCGCCAGCAGCCCCCGGGGGACCGAGGGCGTTGAAGCTTTCTTT. Protein sequence: CASSPRGTEGVEAFF. Full variable domain (rest looked up from reference TRBV5-1 and TRBJ1-1): KAGVTQTPRYLIKTRGQQVTLSCSPISGHRSVSWYQQTPGQGLQFLFEYFSETQRNKGNFPGRFSGRQFSNSRSEMNVSTLELGDSALYLCASSPRGTEGVEAFFGQGTRLTVV.

The J gene is TRBJ2-7, the V gene TRBV5-8; possibly TRBD1 for D (5 bases). The CDR3 is 14 amino acids. Germline V gene sequence: CDR1 SGHTS, CDR2 YDEGEE. V gave up 4 bases and J gave up 3 bases, with 14 bases separating them. The CDR3 is CASSLKGPDYEQYF. CDR3 DNA: TGTGCCAGCAGCCTGAAGGGGCCAGACTACGAGCAGTACTTC.

V gene TRBV10-1 combines with J gene TRBJ1-1; D gene unclear. Trimming left V 7 bases short and J 0 bases short, with 9 bases between. Germline assignment: CDR1 WNHNN and CDR2 SYGVQD (reference sequence). The length of the CDR3 is 13 residues. In DNA form, the CDR3 reads TGCGCCAGCAAATCAGCCTTGAACACTGAAGCTTTCTTT. Encoded protein: CASKSALNTEAFF.

V gene TRBV5-1 combines with J gene TRBJ2-1; 8 bases line up with TRBD1. The CDR3 runs 16 residues. The junction had 8 bases not matched to a gene; V was cut back by 2 bases and J by 4 bases. The germline CDR1 and CDR2 sequences are SGHRS and YFSETQ. CDR3 protein: CASSLNGQGNYNEQFF. In nucleotides, the CDR3 is TGCGCCAGCAGCTTAAACGGACAGGGCAATTACAATGAGCAGTTCTTC. The full variable domain, with the rest looked up from reference TRBV5-1 and TRBJ2-1, is KAGVTQTPRYLIKTRGQQVTLSCSPISGHRSVSWYQQTPGQGLQFLFEYFSETQRNKGNFPGRFSGRQFSNSRSEMNVSTLELGDSALYLCASSLNGQGNYNEQFFGPGTRLTVL.